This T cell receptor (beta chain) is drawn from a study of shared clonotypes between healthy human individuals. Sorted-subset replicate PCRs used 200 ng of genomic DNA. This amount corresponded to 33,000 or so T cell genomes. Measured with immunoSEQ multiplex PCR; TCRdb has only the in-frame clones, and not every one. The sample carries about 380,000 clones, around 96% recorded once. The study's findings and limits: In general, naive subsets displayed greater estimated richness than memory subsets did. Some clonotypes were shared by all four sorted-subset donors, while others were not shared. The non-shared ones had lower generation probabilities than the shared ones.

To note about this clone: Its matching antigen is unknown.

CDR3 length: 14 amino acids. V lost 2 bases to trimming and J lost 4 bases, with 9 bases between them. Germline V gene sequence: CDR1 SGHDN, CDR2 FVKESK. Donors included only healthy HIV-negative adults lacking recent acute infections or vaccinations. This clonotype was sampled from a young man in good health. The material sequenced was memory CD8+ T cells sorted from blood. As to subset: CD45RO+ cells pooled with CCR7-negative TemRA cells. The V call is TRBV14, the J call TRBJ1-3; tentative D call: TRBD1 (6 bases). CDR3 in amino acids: CASSQTGTGNTIYF. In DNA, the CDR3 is TGTGCCAGCAGCCAAACAGGGACCGGAAACACCATATATTTT. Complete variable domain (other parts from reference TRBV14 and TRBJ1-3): EAGVTQFPSHSVIEKGQTVTLRCDPISGHDNLYWYRRVMGKEIKFLLHFVKESKQDESGMPNNRFLAERTGGTYSTLKVQPAELEDSGVYFCASSQTGTGNTIYFGEGSWLTVV.